This T cell receptor (beta chain) comes out of a study of T cell repertoires in cytomegalovirus infection. Study details: Evidence of both CMV infection and a matching HLA type came from public TCR beta signatures.

MiXCR, applied by TCRdb to the reads, yields one record per CDR3 protein. The profile shows about 150,000 distinct CDR3 sequences, 20% to 30% of them singletons. The germline V and J ends were trimmed by 7 bases and 5 bases, with 14 bases remaining between them. Per germline, CDR1 SQVTM and CDR2 ANQGSEA. This CDR3 is built from 12 residues. General study points: Cumulative frequency (of public TCR beta family members) identified carriers of CMV plus the relevant HLA. Predominance within the ex vivo response was attributable to HLA-C-restricted CMV-specific TCR beta clonotypes.

Concerning this clonotype itself: The target antigen is unknown.

Sequencing was carried out using PBMCs. J is TRBJ1-1 and V is TRBV29-1; D gene unclear. This sequence was found in a human donor in good health (CMV status not recorded). Some clones in this sample may be carry-over from other donors' samples. CDR3 sequence: CSALKGKTEAFF. The CDR3 region has the DNA TGCAGCGCGCTCAAGGGTAAGACTGAAGCTTTCTTT.